This T cell receptor (beta chain) was identified during a study of blood T cell repertoires in COVID-19. The wider study: The United States, Italy and Spain provided the acute and convalescent COVID-19 samples. T cells, B-cell-depleted T cells, or PBMCs supplied cDNA or gDNA.

In Seattle, patients joined the study during active infection and were tracked longitudinally. Per the authors' pipeline: Amplification of reference gene primers was used by the study to estimate nucleated cell counts. Using immunoSEQ multiplex PCR, the repertoire was profiled, and TCRdb retains in-frame clones only, with some absent. V and J calls plus clone size are reproduced from that table; the DNA served to infer D and trimming. Altogether around 270,000 clones are present, around nine tenths being singletons, with the ten largest covering roughly 4.9%. Germline V CDR1 and CDR2: MDHEN, SYDVKM. The CDR3 runs to 14 residues. V lost 2 bases and J lost 7, with 14 bases in between.

What was sequenced was peripheral blood. The TCR comes from a woman between 55 and 75 years old with COVID-19, enrolled during active disease. The chain employs TRBV28 and TRBJ1-1; D is possibly TRBD1 (5 bases). The CDR3 coding sequence is TGTGCCAGCAGTTTACCCGCCCAAAGGGGTGAAGCTTTCTTT. This gives the protein CASSLPAQRGEAFF. Full variable domain (remainder filled in from reference TRBV28 and TRBJ1-1): DVKVTQSSRYLVKRTGEKVFLECVQDMDHENMFWYRQDPGLGLRLIYFSYDVKMKEKGDIPEGYSVSREKKERFSLILESASTNQTSMYLCASSLPAQRGEAFFGQGTRLTVV.